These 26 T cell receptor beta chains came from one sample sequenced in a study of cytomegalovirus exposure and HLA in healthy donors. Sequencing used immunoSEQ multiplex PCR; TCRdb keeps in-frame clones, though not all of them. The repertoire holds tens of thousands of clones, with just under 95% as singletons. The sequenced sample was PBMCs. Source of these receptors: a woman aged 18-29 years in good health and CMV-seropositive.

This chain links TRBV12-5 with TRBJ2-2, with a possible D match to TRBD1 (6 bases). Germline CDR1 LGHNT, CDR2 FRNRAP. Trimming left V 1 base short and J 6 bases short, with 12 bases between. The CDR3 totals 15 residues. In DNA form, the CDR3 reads TGTGCTAGTGGTTTGGGGGCAGGGGCGGCCGGGGAGCTGTTTTTT. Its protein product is CASGLGAGAAGELFF.

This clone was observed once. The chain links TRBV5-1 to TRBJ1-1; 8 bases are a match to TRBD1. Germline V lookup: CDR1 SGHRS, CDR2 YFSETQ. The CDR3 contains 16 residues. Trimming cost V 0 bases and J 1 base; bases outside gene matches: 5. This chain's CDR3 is CASSLDPGQANTEAFF. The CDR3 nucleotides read TGCGCCAGCAGCTTGGACCCGGGACAGGCGAACACTGAAGCTTTCTTT.

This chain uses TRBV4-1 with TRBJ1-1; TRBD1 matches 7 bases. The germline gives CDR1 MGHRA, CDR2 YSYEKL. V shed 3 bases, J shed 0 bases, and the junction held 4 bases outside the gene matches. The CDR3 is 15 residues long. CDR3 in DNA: TGCGCCAGCAGCCATAGACAGGGATTGAACACTGAAGCTTTCTTT. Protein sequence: CASSHRQGLNTEAFF.

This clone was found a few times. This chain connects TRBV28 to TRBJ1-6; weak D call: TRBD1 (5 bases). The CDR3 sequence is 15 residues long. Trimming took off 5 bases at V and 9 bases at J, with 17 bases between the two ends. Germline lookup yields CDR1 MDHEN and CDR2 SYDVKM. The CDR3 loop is CASSPPTGVSSPLHF. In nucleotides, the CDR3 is TGTGCCAGCAGTCCCCCGACGGGGGTCAGTTCACCCCTCCACTTT. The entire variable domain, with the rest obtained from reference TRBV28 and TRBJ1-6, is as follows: DVKVTQSSRYLVKRTGEKVFLECVQDMDHENMFWYRQDPGLGLRLIYFSYDVKMKEKGDIPEGYSVSREKKERFSLILESASTNQTSMYLCASSPPTGVSSPLHFGNGTRLTVT.

In nucleotides, the CDR3 is TGTGCCAGCAGTGAGATGGCAGGGGGCCTATATAGCAATCAGCCCCAGCATTTT. This encodes CASSEMAGGLYSNQPQHF. The chain employs TRBV2 and TRBJ1-5; 8 bases are shared with TRBD1. The CDR3 spans 18 residues. With V trimmed by 3 bases and J by 0 bases, 10 bases remained unmatched. The germline V gene has CDR1 SNHLY and CDR2 FYNNEI.

The CDR3, as DNA: TGTGCCAGTAGGAGCAGGGTGGGCAATCAGCCCCAGCATTTT. Translated: CASRSRVGNQPQHF. This chain joins TRBV19 and TRBJ1-5; possible D gene TRBD1, 5 bases. This CDR3 is built from 14 residues. Trimming left V 6 bases short and J 2 bases short, with 11 bases between. The germline CDR1 and CDR2 sequences are LNHDA and SQIVND (reference sequence).

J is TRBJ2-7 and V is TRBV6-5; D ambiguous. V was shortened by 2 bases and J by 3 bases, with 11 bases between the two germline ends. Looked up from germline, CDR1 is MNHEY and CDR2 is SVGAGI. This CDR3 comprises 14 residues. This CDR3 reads CASSYLARFYEQYF. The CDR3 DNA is TGTGCCAGCAGTTACCTTGCCAGATTCTACGAGCAGTACTTC.

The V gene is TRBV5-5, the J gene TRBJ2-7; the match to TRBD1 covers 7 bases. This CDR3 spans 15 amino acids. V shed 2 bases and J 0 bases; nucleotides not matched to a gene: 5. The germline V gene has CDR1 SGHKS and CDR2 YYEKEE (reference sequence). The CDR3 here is CASSFGRQGSYEQYF. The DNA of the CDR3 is TGTGCCAGCAGCTTTGGGCGACAGGGCTCCTACGAGCAGTACTTC.

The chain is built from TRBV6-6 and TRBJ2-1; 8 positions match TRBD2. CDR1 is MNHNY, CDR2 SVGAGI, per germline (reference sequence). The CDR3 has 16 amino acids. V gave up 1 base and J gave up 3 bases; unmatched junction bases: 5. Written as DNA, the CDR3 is TGTGCCAGCAGTTACTTTGCGGGAGGAATCTACAATGAGCAGTTCTTC. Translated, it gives CASSYFAGGIYNEQFF.

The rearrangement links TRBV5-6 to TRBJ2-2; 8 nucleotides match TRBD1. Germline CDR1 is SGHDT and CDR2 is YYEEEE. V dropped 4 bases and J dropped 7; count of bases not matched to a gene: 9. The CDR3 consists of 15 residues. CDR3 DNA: TGTGCCAGCAGCCACTGGGACAGGACGTTCGGGGAGCTGTTTTTT. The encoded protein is CASSHWDRTFGELFF.

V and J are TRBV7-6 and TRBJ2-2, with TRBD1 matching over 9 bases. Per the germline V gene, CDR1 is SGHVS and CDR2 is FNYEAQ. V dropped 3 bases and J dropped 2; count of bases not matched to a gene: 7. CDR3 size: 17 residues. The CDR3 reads CASSLVGTGGNTGELFF. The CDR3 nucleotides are TGTGCCAGCAGCTTGGTGGGAACAGGGGGCAACACCGGGGAGCTGTTTTTT.

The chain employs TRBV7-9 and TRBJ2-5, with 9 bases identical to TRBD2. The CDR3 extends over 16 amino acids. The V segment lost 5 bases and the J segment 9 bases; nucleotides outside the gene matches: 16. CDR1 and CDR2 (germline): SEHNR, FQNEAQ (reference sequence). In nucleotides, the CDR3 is TGTGCCAGCAGCCCCCGCTCCGCGGGAGGGCCTAGGGCCCAGTACTTC. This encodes CASSPRSAGGPRAQYF. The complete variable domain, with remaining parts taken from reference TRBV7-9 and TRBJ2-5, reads DTGVSQNPRHKITKRGQNVTFRCDPISEHNRLYWYRQTLGQGPEFLTYFQNEAQLEKSRLLSDRFSAERPKGSFSTLEIQRTEQGDSAMYLCASSPRSAGGPRAQYFGPGTRLLVL.

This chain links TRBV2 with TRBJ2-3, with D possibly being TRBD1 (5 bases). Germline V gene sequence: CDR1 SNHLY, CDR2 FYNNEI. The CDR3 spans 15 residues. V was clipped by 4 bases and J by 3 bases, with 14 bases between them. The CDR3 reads CASSAGILVTDTQYF. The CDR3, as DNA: TGTGCCAGCAGTGCAGGGATTTTAGTAACAGATACGCAGTATTTT.

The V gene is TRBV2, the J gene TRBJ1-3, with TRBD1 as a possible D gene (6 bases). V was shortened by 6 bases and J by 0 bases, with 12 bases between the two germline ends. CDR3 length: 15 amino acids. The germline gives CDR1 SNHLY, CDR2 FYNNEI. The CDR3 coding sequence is TGTGCCAGCAGAGCAGGGGATCTCTCTGGAAACACCATATATTTT. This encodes CASRAGDLSGNTIYF.

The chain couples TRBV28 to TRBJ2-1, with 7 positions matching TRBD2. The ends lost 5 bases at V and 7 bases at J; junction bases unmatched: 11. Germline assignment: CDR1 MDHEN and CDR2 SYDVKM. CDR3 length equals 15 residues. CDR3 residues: CASSPSRESENEQFF. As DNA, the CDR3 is TGTGCCAGCAGTCCCTCGCGGGAGTCCGAAAATGAGCAGTTCTTC.

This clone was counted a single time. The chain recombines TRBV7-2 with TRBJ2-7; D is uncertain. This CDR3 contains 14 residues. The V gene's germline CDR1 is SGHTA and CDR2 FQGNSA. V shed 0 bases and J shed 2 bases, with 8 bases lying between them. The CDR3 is CASSLAQPPYEQYF. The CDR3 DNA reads TGTGCCAGCAGCTTAGCACAGCCTCCCTACGAGCAGTACTTC.

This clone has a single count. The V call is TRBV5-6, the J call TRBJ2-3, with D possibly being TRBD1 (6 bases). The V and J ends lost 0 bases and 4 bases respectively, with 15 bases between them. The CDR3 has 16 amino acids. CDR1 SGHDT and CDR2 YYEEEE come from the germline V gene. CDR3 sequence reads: CASSLGTDPPPDTQYF. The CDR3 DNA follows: TGTGCCAGCAGCTTGGGGACAGACCCCCCCCCAGATACGCAGTATTTT.

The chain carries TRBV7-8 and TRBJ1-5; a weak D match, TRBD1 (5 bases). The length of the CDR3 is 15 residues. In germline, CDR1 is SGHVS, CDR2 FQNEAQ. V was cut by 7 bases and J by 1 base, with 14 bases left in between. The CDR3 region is CASTRVAGSNQPQHF. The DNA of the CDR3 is TGTGCCAGCACCCGGGTCGCAGGGAGCAATCAGCCCCAGCATTTT.

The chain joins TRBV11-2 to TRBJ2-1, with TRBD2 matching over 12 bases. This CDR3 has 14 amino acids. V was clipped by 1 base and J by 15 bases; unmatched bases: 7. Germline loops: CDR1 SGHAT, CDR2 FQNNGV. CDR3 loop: CASSLATSGGEGFF. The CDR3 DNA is TGTGCCAGCAGCTTAGCGACTAGCGGGGGAGAGGGGTTCTTC.

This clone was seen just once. The CDR3 is CASTKTGKSSEQYF. CDR3 DNA: TGTGCCAGCACCAAGACAGGGAAATCTTCCGAGCAGTACTTC. The rearrangement uses TRBV6-5 and TRBJ2-7; 7 nucleotides align to TRBD1. Trimming removed 7 bases from V and 6 bases from J; junction bases left unmatched: 12. The CDR3 spans 14 residues. The V gene's germline CDR1 is MNHEY and CDR2 SVGAGI.

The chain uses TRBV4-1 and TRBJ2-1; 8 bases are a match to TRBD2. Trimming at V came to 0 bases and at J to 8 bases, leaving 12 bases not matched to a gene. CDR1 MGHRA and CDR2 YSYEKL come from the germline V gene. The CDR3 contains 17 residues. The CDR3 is CASSQESPGGPKDEQFF. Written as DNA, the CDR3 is TGCGCCAGCAGCCAAGAATCTCCGGGAGGGCCTAAAGATGAGCAGTTCTTC.

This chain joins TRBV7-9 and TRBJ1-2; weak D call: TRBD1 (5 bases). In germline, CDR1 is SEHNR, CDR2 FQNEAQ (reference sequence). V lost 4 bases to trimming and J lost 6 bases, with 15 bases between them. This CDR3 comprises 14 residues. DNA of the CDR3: TGTGCCAGCAGCTCTTCGGGACTAAATCATGGCTACACCTTC. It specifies CASSSSGLNHGYTF.

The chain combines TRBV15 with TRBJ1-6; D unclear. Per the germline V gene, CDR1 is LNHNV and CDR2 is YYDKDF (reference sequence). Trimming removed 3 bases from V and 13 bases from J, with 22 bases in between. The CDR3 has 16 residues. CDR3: CATSSPGIIGSGPLHF. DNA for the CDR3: TGTGCCACCAGCAGCCCGGGTATTATAGGTTCGGGGCCCCTCCACTTT. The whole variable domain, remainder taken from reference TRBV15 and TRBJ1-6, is DAMVIQNPRYQVTQFGKPVTLSCSQTLNHNVMYWYQQKSSQAPKLLFHYYDKDFNNEADTPDNFQSRRPNTSFCFLDIRSPGLGDTAMYLCATSSPGIIGSGPLHFGNGTRLTVT.

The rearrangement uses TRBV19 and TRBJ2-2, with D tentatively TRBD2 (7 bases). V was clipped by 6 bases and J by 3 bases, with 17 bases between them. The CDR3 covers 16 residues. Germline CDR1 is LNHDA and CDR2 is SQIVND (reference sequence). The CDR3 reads CASRGGGGPYTGELFF. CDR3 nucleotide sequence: TGTGCCAGTAGGGGGGGAGGGGGACCCTACACCGGGGAGCTGTTTTTT.

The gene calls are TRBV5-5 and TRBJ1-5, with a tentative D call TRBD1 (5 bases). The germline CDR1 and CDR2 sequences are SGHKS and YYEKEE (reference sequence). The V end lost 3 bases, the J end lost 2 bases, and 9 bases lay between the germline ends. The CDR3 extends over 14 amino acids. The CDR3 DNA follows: TGTGCCAGCAGCTCCGACAGTCGCAATCAGCCCCAGCATTTT. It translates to CASSSDSRNQPQHF.

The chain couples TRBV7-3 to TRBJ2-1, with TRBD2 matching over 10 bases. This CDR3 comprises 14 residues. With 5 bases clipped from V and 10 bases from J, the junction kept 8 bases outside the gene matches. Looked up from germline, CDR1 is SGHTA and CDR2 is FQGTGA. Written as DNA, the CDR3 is TGTGCCAGCAGCCAAACCCAGACTAGCGGGGAGCAGTTCTTC. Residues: CASSQTQTSGEQFF. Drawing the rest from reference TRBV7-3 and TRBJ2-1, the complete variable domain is GAGVSQTPSNKVTEKGKYVELRCDPISGHTALYWYRQSLGQGPEFLIYFQGTGAADDSGLPNDRFFAVRPEGSVSTLKIQRTERGDSAVYLCASSQTQTSGEQFFGPGTRLTVL.